Sequencing of this T cell receptor beta chain was carried out in a study of blood T cell repertoires in COVID-19. TCRdb keeps only in-frame clones here, not all; method: immunoSEQ multiplex PCR. The data contain about 190,000 clones, about 80% of them singletons. The J segment lost 1 base and the V segment lost 0 bases, leaving 2 bases of the junction unmatched. The CDR3 sequence is 16 residues long. CDR1 is SGHTA, CDR2 FQGTGA, per germline. This clone was seen only once. V and J are TRBV7-3 and TRBJ2-2; 7 bases are a match to TRBD1. The sequencing sample was made of peripheral blood. The source of this sequence is a man in his sixties with acute or convalescent COVID-19. In DNA, the CDR3 is TGTGCCAGCAGCTTAACAGGGGGCCTGAACACCGGGGAGCTGTTTTTT. Translation gives CASSLTGGLNTGELFF.